This T cell receptor beta chain was documented in a study of cytomegalovirus exposure and HLA in healthy donors. The PCR employed 60 Vbeta primers together with 13 Jbeta primers. Using immunoSEQ multiplex PCR, the repertoire was profiled, and TCRdb retains in-frame clones only, with some absent. Among about 180,000 clones listed, around 79% were seen once. CDR1 and CDR2 (germline): SGHDT, YYEEEE. J lost 8 bases, V lost 5 bases, and 6 bases had no gene match. This CDR3 is built from 12 residues. The chain combines TRBV5-6 with TRBJ1-1; 7 nucleotides agree with TRBD1. The origin of this receptor is a woman aged 45-60 years in good health and CMV-seronegative. Sequenced sample: PBMCs. CDR3 loop: CASSSGGVEAFF. CDR3 DNA: TGTGCCAGCAGTTCAGGGGGAGTGGAAGCTTTCTTT.